The 2 T cell receptor beta chains in this list originate from one sample, sequenced in a study of cytomegalovirus exposure and HLA in healthy donors. The PCR ran on 60 Vbeta and 13 Jbeta primers. Only in-frame clones appear in the TCRdb table, and some are missing; sequencing was by immunoSEQ multiplex PCR. The data contain about 120,000 clones, about 75% of them singletons. Sequenced material: PBMCs. The source is a man in his 60s in good health and CMV-seropositive.

The chain uses TRBV5-1 and TRBJ1-1; D ambiguous. Germline CDR1 SGHRS, CDR2 YFSETQ. Trimming removed 0 bases at V and 0 bases at J, with 6 bases between. CDR3 size: 14 residues. The CDR3 DNA is TGCGCCAGCAGCTTGGCACAACTGAACACTGAAGCTTTCTTT. It translates to CASSLAQLNTEAFF.

This clone was seen a few times. In DNA form, the CDR3 reads TGTGCCAGCAGTGAAGGGACAGGGGGAAACTATGGCTACACCTTC. Translation: CASSEGTGGNYGYTF. The genes are TRBV6-1 and TRBJ1-2; TRBD1 agrees at 10 bases. CDR1 is MNHNS, CDR2 SASEGT, per germline. The CDR3 sequence is 15 residues long. Trimming cost V 1 base and J 2 bases; bases outside gene matches: 1.